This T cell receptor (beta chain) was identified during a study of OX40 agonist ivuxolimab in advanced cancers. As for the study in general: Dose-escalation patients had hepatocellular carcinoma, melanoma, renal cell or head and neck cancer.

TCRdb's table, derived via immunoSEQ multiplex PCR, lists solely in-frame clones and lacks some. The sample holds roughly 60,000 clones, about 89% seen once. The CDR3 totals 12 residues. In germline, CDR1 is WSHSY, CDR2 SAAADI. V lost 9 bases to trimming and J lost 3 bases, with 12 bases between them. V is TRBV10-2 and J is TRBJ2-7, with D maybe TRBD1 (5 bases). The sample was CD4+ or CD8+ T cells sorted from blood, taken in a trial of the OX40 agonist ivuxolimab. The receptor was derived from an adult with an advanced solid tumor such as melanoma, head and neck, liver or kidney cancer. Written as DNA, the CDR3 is TGCGCCAGTTCCGGACAAATCTACGAGCAGTACTTC. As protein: CASSGQIYEQYF.